This T cell receptor (beta chain) was found in a study of T cells in localized non-small cell lung cancer. Study-wide points: Because researchers sequenced only one region of the tumor, heterogeneity is still possible. Measurement of T cell clonality placed uninvolved adjacent lung highest, above the level in tumor. In adjacent lung, a median roughly 56 of the top 100 tumor clones were found.

This table comes from immunoSEQ multiplex PCR, and its TCRdb copy is limited to in-frame clones, with some not included. The table has tens of thousands of clones, 88% seen once. As to this clone: The antigen is not known.

Germline lookup yields CDR1 DFQATT and CDR2 SNEGSKA (reference sequence). This CDR3 comprises 11 residues. The TCR comes from a woman between 40 and 69 years old with stage I squamous cell lung carcinoma. This specimen was peripheral blood, taken before any cancer treatment. The rearrangement links TRBV20-1 to TRBJ1-2; D possibly corresponds to TRBD1 (5 bases). The CDR3 sequence: CIVQDPPNYTF. CDR3 in DNA: TGCATTGTACAGGACCCCCCCAACTACACCTTC.